This T cell receptor beta chain was recovered during a study of T cell responses to AZD1222 COVID-19 vaccine. There are 14 residues in the CDR3. TCRdb's table, derived via immunoSEQ multiplex PCR, lists solely in-frame clones and lacks some. The sample yields about 130,000 clones, approximately 94% seen once. The J gene is TRBJ2-1, the V gene TRBV7-5; the table calls TRBD1, which could not be checked here. TRBV7-5 is recorded as a pseudogene. The sample in question was peripheral blood, obtained on day 0 of AZD1222 vaccination. The origin of this receptor is an adult in good health. The chain's CDR3 is CARSRHRGRGEQFF. The CDR3 bases are TGTGCCAGAAGCAGACACAGGGGGCGGGGTGAGCAGTTCTTC.